This T cell receptor beta chain was documented in a study of blood T cell repertoires in COVID-19. Some clones are missing from TCRdb's copy, which holds only in-frame ones; the method was immunoSEQ multiplex PCR. The sample contains about 200,000 clones, around nine tenths of which appear only once. The length of the CDR3 is 15 residues. Germline CDR1 is LNHDA and CDR2 is SQIVND (reference sequence). Trimming took off 5 bases at V and 0 bases at J, with 8 bases between the two ends. The TCR originated in a man between 18 and 29 years old with active or convalescent COVID-19. Sequencing was carried out using peripheral blood. The chain is built from TRBV19 and TRBJ2-6; the D gene is possibly TRBD2 (5 bases). DNA of the CDR3: TGTGCCAGTAGTCTAGCCGTCTCTGGGGCCAACGTCCTGACTTTC. Amino acids: CASSLAVSGANVLTF.